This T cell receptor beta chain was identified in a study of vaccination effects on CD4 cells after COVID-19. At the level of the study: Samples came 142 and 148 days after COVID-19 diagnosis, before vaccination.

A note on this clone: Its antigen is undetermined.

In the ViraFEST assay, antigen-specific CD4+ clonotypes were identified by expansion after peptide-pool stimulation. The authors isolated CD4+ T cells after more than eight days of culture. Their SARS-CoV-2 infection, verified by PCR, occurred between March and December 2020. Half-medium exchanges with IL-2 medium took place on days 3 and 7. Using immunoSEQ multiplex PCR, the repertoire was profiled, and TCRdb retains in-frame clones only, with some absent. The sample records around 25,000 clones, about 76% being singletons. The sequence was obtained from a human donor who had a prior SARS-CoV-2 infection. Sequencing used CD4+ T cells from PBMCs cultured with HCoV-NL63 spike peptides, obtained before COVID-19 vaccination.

This CDR3 is CASSLEWGSGKARTGELFF. The CDR3 nucleotides are TGCGCCAGCAGCTTGGAATGGGGTAGCGGGAAGGCGAGGACCGGGGAGCTGTTTTTT. The chain employs TRBV5-1 and TRBJ2-2, with 8 bases fitting TRBD2. V was pared by 0 bases and J by 5 bases, with 15 bases of the junction left unmatched. The CDR3 runs 19 residues. Germline lookup yields CDR1 SGHRS and CDR2 YFSETQ.